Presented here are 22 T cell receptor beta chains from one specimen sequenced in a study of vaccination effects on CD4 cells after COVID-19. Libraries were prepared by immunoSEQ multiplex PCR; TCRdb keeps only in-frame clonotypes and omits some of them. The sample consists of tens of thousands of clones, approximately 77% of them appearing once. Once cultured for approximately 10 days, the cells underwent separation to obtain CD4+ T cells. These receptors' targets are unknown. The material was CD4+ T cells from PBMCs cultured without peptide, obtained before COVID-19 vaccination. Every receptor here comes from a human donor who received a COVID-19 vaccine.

The CDR3 loop reads CASSYGVAGAQDTQYF. The DNA for the CDR3 is TGTGCCAGCAGTTATGGGGTTGCAGGGGCCCAAGATACGCAGTATTTT. The gene calls are TRBV6-6 and TRBJ2-3, with D possibly being TRBD1 (6 bases). CDR1 and CDR2 from the germline V gene are MNHNY and SVGAGI (reference sequence). The length of the CDR3 is 16 residues. The V end lost 3 bases, the J end lost 5 bases, and 18 bases lay between the germline ends.

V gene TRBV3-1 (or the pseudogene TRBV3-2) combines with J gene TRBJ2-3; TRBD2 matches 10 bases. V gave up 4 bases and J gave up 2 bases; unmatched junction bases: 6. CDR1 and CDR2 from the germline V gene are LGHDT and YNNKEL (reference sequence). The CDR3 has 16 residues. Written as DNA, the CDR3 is TGTGCCAGCAGCCGAAGGACTAGCGGTCACACAGATACGCAGTATTTT. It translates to CASSRRTSGHTDTQYF.

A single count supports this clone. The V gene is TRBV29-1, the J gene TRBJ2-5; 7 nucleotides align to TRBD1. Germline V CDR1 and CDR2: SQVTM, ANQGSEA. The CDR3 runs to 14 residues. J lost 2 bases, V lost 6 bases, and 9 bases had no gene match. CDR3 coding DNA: TGCAGCGTGCTCAGGGGGACCAGGCAAGAGACCCAGTACTTC. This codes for CSVLRGTRQETQYF.

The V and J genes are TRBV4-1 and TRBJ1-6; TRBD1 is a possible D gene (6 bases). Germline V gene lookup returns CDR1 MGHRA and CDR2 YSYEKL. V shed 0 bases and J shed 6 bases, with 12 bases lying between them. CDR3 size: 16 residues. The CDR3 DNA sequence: TGCGCCAGCAGCCAAGATAGTCAGGGGCGTAATTCACCCCTCCACTTT. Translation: CASSQDSQGRNSPLHF.

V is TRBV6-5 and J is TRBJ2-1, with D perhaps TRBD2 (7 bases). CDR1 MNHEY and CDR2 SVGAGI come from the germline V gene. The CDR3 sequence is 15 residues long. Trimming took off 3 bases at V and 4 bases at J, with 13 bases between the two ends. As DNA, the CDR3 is TGTGCCAGCAGTTATGAGGGGGGGCCGTACAATGAGCAGTTCTTC. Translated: CASSYEGGPYNEQFF.

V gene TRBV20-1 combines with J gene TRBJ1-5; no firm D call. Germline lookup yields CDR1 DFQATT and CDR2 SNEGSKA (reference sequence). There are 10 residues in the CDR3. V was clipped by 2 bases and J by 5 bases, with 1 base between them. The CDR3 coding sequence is TGCAGTGCTAGACATCAGCCCCAGCATTTT. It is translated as CSARHQPQHF.

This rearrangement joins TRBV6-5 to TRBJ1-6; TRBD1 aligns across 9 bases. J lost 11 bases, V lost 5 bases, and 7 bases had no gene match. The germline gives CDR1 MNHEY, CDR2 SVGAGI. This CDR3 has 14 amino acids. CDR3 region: CASSHRDRVAPLHF. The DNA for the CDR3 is TGTGCCAGCAGTCACCGGGACAGGGTGGCACCCCTCCACTTT.

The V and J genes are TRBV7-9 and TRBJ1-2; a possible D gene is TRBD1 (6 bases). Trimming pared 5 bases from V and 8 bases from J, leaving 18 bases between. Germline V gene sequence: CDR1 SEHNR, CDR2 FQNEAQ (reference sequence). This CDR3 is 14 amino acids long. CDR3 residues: CASSNPRTAAGYTF. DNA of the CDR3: TGTGCCAGCAGCAACCCGAGGACAGCCGCAGGCTACACCTTC.

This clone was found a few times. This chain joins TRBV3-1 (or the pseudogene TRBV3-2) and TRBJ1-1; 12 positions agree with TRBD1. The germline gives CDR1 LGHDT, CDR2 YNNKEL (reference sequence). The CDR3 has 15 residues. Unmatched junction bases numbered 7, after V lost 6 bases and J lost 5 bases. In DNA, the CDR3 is TGTGCCAGCAGGGGACAGGGGGCTGTAGGAACTGAAGCTTTCTTT. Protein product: CASRGQGAVGTEAFF.

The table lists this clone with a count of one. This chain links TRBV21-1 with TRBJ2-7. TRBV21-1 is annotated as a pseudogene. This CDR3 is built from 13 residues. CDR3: CASSKAATYEQYV. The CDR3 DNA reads TGTGCCAGCAGCAAAGCGGCTACCTACGAGCAGTACGTC.

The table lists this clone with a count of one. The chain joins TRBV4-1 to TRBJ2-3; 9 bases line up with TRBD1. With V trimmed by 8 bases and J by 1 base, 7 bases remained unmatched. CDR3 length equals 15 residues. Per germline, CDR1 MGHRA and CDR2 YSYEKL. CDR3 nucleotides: TGCGCCAGCGGACCGACAGGGGGTGGCACAGATACGCAGTATTTT. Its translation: CASGPTGGGTDTQYF.

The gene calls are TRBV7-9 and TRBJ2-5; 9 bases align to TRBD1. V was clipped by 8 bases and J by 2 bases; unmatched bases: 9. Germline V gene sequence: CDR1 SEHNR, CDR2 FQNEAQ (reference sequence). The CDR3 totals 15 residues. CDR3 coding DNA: TGTGCCAGCGGAGTGTTTGGGACAGGGCAAGAGACCCAGTACTTC. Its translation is CASGVFGTGQETQYF.

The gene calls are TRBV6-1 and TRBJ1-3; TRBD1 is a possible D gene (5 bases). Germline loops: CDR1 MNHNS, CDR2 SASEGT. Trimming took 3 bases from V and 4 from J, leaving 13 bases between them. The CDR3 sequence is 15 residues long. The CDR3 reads CASSESEGRGNTIYF. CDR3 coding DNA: TGTGCCAGCAGTGAGAGCGAGGGGCGCGGAAACACCATATATTTT.

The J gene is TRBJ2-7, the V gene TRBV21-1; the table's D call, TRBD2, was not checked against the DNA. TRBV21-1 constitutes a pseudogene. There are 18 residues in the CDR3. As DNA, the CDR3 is TGTGCCAGCAGCAAAGTCCGACCGGGAGAGAGAAAGGCCTACGAGCAGTACGTC. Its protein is CASSKVRPGERKAYEQYV.

The CDR3 here is CAWSISLDQPQHF. The CDR3 nucleotides are TGTGCCTGGAGTATTTCACTAGATCAGCCCCAGCATTTT. This chain joins TRBV30 and TRBJ1-5; D not certain. Germline CDR1 GTSNPN, CDR2 SVGIG (reference sequence). There are 13 residues in the CDR3. V lost 2 bases to trimming and J lost 5 bases, with 10 bases between them.

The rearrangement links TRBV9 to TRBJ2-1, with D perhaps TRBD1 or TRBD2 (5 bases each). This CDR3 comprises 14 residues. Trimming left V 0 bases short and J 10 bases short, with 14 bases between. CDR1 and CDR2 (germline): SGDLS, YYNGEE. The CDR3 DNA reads TGTGCCAGCAGCGTAGGGGAGAGGGACCGGGAGCAGTTCTTC. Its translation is CASSVGERDREQFF.

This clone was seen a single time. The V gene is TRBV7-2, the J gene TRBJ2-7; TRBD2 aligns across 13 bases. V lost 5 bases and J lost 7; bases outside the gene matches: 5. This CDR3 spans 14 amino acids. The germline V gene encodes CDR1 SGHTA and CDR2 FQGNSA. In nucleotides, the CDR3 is TGTGCCAGCAGCGTCTTACTAGCGGGGGGGGAGCAGTACGTC. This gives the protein CASSVLLAGGEQYV.

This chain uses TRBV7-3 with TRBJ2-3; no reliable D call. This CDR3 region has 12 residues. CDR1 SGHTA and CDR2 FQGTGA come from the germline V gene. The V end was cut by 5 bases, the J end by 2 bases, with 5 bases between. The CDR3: CASSPNTDTQYF. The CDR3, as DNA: TGTGCCAGCAGCCCGAACACAGATACGCAGTATTTT.

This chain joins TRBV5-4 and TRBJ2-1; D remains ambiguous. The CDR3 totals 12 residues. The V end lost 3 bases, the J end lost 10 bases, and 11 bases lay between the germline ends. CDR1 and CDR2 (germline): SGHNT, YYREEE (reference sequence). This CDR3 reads CASSSKQGEQFF. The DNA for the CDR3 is TGTGCCAGCAGCTCTAAGCAAGGCGAGCAGTTCTTC. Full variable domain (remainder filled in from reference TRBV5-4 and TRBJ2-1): ETGVTQSPTHLIKTRGQQVTLRCSSQSGHNTVSWYQQALGQGPQFIFQYYREEENGRGNFPPRFSGLQFPNYSSELNVNALELDDSALYLCASSSKQGEQFFGPGTRLTVL.

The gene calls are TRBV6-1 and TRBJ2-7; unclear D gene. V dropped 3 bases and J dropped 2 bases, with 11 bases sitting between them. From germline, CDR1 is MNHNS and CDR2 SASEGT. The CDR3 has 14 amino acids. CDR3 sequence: CASSDQTPPYEQYV. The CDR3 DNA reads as TGTGCCAGCAGTGACCAGACCCCACCCTACGAGCAGTACGTC.

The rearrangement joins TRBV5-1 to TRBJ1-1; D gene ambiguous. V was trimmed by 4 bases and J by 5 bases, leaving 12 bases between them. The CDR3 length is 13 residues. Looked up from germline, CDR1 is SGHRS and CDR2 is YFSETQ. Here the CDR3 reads CASSPPRGTEAFF. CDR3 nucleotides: TGCGCCAGCAGCCCACCGCGGGGAACTGAAGCTTTCTTT. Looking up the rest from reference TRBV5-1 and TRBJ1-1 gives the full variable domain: KAGVTQTPRYLIKTRGQQVTLSCSPISGHRSVSWYQQTPGQGLQFLFEYFSETQRNKGNFPGRFSGRQFSNSRSEMNVSTLELGDSALYLCASSPPRGTEAFFGQGTRLTVV.

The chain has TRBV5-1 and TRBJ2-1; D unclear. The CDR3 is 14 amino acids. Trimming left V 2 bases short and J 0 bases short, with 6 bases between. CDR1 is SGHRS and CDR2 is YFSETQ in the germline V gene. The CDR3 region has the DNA TGCGCCAGCAGCTTTGGGAACTCCTACAATGAGCAGTTCTTC. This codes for CASSFGNSYNEQFF.